Listed below are T cell receptor beta chains from one sample, sequenced in a study of shared clonotypes between healthy human individuals. Here immunoSEQ multiplex PCR was the method, and the copy in TCRdb shows in-frame clones only, minus some. The sample includes about 1.5 million clones, approximately 97% of them seen just once. The material sequenced was naive CD4+ T cells sorted from blood. These receptors were collected from a man aged 30 to 39 in good health. Both conserved end residues are part of each CDR3. D genes are given only for firm matches. A clone size is listed for some rows: how often the clone was seen (once, few, many), or a class if it is expanded.

v_gene	abundance	j_gene	d_gene	CDR3nt	CDR3aa
TRBV28	.	TRBJ2-2	TRBD1	TGTGCCTCAAGGACAGGGGTTCCCGGGGAGCTGTTTTTT	CASRTGVPGELFF
TRBV18	.	TRBJ1-2	TRBD1	TGTGCCAGCTCACGGAGGACAGGGGATAACTATGGCTACACCTTC	CASSRRTGDNYGYTF
TRBV7-2	.	TRBJ2-1	TRBD2	TGTGCCAGCAGCCCTAGCGGGTTCTCCTACAATGAGCAGTTCTTC	CASSPSGFSYNEQFF
TRBV5-4	.	TRBJ2-3	TRBD2	TGTGCCAGCAGCCTCGGACTAGCGGGAAGCACAGATACGCAGTATTTT	CASSLGLAGSTDTQYF
TRBV2	once	TRBJ1-5	.	TGTGCCAGCAGTGCCGGCGCGGGTTCAGGATTCAATCAGCCCCAGCATTTT	CASSAGAGSGFNQPQHF
TRBV27	.	TRBJ2-7	.	TGTGCCAGCAGCTTTGGAGGAAGTAAAGACGAGCAGTACTTC	CASSFGGSKDEQYF
TRBV10-1	.	TRBJ2-1	TRBD1	TGCGCCAGCAGTGAGTCGGGGACAGACAATGAGCAGTTCTTC	CASSESGTDNEQFF
TRBV6-5	.	TRBJ1-1	TRBD1	TGTGCCAGCACAACGCGGACAGGGAACACTGAAGCTTTCTTT	CASTTRTGNTEAFF
TRBV27	.	TRBJ2-7	TRBD1	TGTGCCAGCAGGCCGAACAGGGGGCTAGGATACGAGCAGTACTTC	CASRPNRGLGYEQYF
TRBV7-7	.	TRBJ2-2	.	TGTGCTAGCAGCTCTAGGGTCTCGAACACCGGGGAGCTGTTTTTT	CASSSRVSNTGELFF
TRBV29-1	.	TRBJ1-2	.	TGCAGCGTTACGGACGACTATGGCTACACCTTC	CSVTDDYGYTF
TRBV18	.	TRBJ2-3	TRBD2	TGTGCCAGCTCACTCCAGCGGGAGTGGAGGACAGATACGCAGTATTTT	CASSLQREWRTDTQYF
TRBV2	.	TRBJ1-5	.	TGTGCCAGCAGTGAAGATTCAGGTGGTCAGCCCCAGCATTTT	CASSEDSGGQPQHF
TRBV5-1	.	TRBJ2-7	TRBD2	TGCGCCAGCCGCCGGGGACTAGAGTACGAGCAGTACTTC	CASRRGLEYEQYF
TRBV25-1	.	TRBJ2-7	.	TGTGCCAGCAGTGAGGAGGGATTAAGCTCCTACGAGCAGTACTTC	CASSEEGLSSYEQYF
TRBV5-3	once	TRBJ2-7	TRBD2	TGTGCCAGAAGTAAGAACGGGACTAGCCGGGTCTACGAGCAGTACTTC	CARSKNGTSRVYEQYF
TRBV7-2	.	TRBJ2-6	.	TGTGCCAGCAGCTCTGTCGGCGTAGGGGCCAACGTCCTGACTTTC	CASSSVGVGANVLTF
TRBV11-2	.	TRBJ2-7	TRBD1	TGTGCCAGCAGACGCCCGGGACAGGGGGGGTACGAGCAGTACTTC	CASRRPGQGGYEQYF
TRBV12-2	.	TRBJ2-3	.	TGTGCAAGTCGCAAACGCTTTAGGACAGATACGCAGTATTTT	CASRKRFRTDTQYF
TRBV4-3	.	TRBJ2-7	TRBD1	TGCGCCAGCAGCCAAGGGAACAGGGGGAGAGGGGACGAGCAGTACTTC	CASSQGNRGRGDEQYF
TRBV2	.	TRBJ2-7	.	TGTGCCAGGGTCCTTTTAGGGCGGGAGCAGTACTTC	CARVLLGREQYF
TRBV18	.	TRBJ1-4	.	TGTGCCAGCTCCGTGTTATGGGTCGGCAGGGGAAATGAAAAACTGTTTTTT	CASSVLWVGRGNEKLFF
TRBV2	.	TRBJ1-1	.	TGTGCCAGCAGTACCCCTGCCGGGAGGGGAGGAACTGAAGCTTTCTTT	CASSTPAGRGGTEAFF